This T cell receptor beta chain was sequenced in a study of blood T cell repertoires in COVID-19 (dated by TCRdb to 2020 to 2021). Looking at the study overall: Collaborator samples came from the United States, Italy and Spain and covered acute and convalescent phases of COVID-19. The dataset comprised deeply sampled blood TCRbeta repertoires from subjects exposed to, actively infected with, or recovered from COVID-19. Where available, HLA class I and class II types were taken from metadata supplied by the sample provider and were not determined by assay-based typing. Samples came from the ongoing ImmuneRACE study (first 160 participants) plus 1,254 subjects from 6 global collaborators. The prospective study material was composed of cDNA or gDNA derived from T cells, B-cell-depleted T cells, or PBMCs. The repertoires were released in a freely available public database intended as a resource for research on the immune response to SARS-CoV-2. Sample metadata almost always included a de-identified subject ID, COVID-19 status, age in years and sex.

To note about this clone: The target of this receptor is not known. The input lacks base qualities; no much larger clone sits a single base away.

CDR3 length: 12 amino acids, cysteine to phenylalanine. Only the CDR3 DNA is retained, 36 bases long and in frame from the first base. The germline V gene supplies CDR1 SGHTA and CDR2 FQGTGA. V gives up 3 bases and J gives up 10 bases, and the segment between their germline ends measures 10 bases. TCRbeta CDR3 regions were amplified from genomic DNA using the immunoSEQ Assay, a bias-controlled multiplex PCR. The source study handled its data this way. The number of nucleated cells in each sample was estimated by amplification of reference gene primers within the assay. To quantify the absolute abundance of each unique TCRbeta CDR3 rearrangement, sequence reads were collapsed and filtered. Productive Simpson clonality was computed per sample as the square root of Simpson's diversity index over productive rearrangements. TCRdb took this table from immuneACCESS and kept in-frame rearrangements with V and J called. Such tables lack part of the clones; where checked against another copy, unresolved V genes explain under half of the gap, and the rest is unexplained. V and J calls and clone size are given by that table; D and trimming were obtained from the DNA. The sample table records about 290,000 clones; roughly nine tenths of these occur just once. The ten largest clones take up 1.7% of the sample.

In the prospective study, participants were 18 to 89 years old, resided in under 30 geographic areas of the United States, and were enrolled through a virtual design. Cohort assignment in the prospective study relied on participant-reported clinical history from a screening survey and a study questionnaire. Recovered participants in ImmuneRACE Cohort 3 were defined by two consecutive negative NP/OP PCR tests, clearance by a healthcare professional, or resolution of symptoms. In the prospective study, mobile phlebotomists collected whole blood, serum and a nasopharyngeal or oropharyngeal swab from each participant. Additional blood draws and questionnaires over an approximately two-month period could optionally be provided by prospective study participants. Blood samples from the prospective study were shipped frozen or at room temperature prior to DNA extraction. General findings and caveats noted by the study authors: The quantity of clinical and demographic metadata differed by source and by participant and was supplied without curation.

Recombination connected TRBV7-3 to TRBJ2-1; TRBD1 is a possible D gene, resting on 5 matching bases. Input material: PBMCs or T cells enriched from blood (not recorded which). The clonotype originates from a woman in her forties who had recovered from COVID-19. The DNA reads TGTGCCAGCAGCTTTACCCAGGGAGAGCAGTTCTTC. Its translation is CASSFTQGEQFF.